This T cell receptor (beta chain) was captured in a study of T cell changes during pregnancy in multiple sclerosis. Data came from immunoSEQ multiplex PCR; TCRdb stores just in-frame clones and leaves some out. The data hold tens of thousands of clones, with more than 90% observed a single time. The J segment lost 0 bases and the V segment lost 3 bases, leaving 8 bases of the junction unmatched. CDR1 and CDR2 (germline): SGHAT, FQNNGV. This CDR3 has 17 residues. This specimen consisted of peripheral blood, obtained in the second trimester of pregnancy. This clonotype was obtained from a female donor with multiple sclerosis, enrolled in a pregnancy study. The chain has TRBV11-2 and TRBJ1-2, with 9 bases that match TRBD1. This CDR3 is CASSFKQGATSNYGYTF. The CDR3 coding sequence is TGTGCCAGCAGCTTTAAACAGGGGGCCACTTCTAACTATGGCTACACCTTC.